This T cell receptor beta chain was sequenced during a study of blood T cells in healthy people across ages. About the research overall: Per two T cells, about one barcoded beta molecule was captured through template switching.

Total RNA, at least 5.5 micrograms per sample, came from PBMCs. This CDR3 contains 15 residues. V shed 1 base, J shed 5 bases, and the junction held 5 bases outside the gene matches. CDR1 and CDR2 from the germline V gene are SEHNR and FQNEAQ (reference sequence). A second PCR, run for about 6 to 11 cycles, used a sample-barcoded 5' primer plus a J-beta primer mix. Each cDNA molecule received a tag from a template-switch adaptor that had 12 random nucleotides. Every sample produced at least 2.5 million CDR3-containing paired-end reads. TCRdb reanalysed the 5' RACE reads using MiXCR and keeps one entry per CDR3 protein. Of about a million distinct CDR3 sequences listed, just over 50% are singletons.

This TCR came from a woman aged 55-70 years in good health. The sample consisted of blood. The V call is TRBV7-9, the J call TRBJ2-3; 8 nucleotides align to TRBD1. The CDR3 sequence: CASSLGDRGGDTQYF. CDR3 coding DNA: TGTGCCAGCAGCTTAGGCGACAGGGGTGGAGATACGCAGTATTTT.